The clone carrying this TCR beta chain was seen ten or more times. The sample comes from a study of identical twins. The CDR3 is 15 amino acids. Germline-derived CDR1 and CDR2 are SGHRS and YFSETQ. Trimming cost V 1 base and J 3 bases; bases outside gene matches: 2. MiXCR, applied by TCRdb to the 5' RACE reads, yields one record per CDR3 protein. The sample has 450,000 or so distinct CDR3 sequences, more than 13% seen once. These sequences were also reported in another study, on yellow fever vaccine responses in identical twins.

J is TRBJ2-2 and V is TRBV5-1; 8 bases are a match to TRBD1. The material sequenced was CD4+ T cells sorted from blood. The TCR originated in a young woman in good health. DNA for the CDR3: TGCGCCAGCAGCTTGCAGGGGGCGGACACCGGGGAGCTGTTTTTT. It codes for CASSLQGADTGELFF.